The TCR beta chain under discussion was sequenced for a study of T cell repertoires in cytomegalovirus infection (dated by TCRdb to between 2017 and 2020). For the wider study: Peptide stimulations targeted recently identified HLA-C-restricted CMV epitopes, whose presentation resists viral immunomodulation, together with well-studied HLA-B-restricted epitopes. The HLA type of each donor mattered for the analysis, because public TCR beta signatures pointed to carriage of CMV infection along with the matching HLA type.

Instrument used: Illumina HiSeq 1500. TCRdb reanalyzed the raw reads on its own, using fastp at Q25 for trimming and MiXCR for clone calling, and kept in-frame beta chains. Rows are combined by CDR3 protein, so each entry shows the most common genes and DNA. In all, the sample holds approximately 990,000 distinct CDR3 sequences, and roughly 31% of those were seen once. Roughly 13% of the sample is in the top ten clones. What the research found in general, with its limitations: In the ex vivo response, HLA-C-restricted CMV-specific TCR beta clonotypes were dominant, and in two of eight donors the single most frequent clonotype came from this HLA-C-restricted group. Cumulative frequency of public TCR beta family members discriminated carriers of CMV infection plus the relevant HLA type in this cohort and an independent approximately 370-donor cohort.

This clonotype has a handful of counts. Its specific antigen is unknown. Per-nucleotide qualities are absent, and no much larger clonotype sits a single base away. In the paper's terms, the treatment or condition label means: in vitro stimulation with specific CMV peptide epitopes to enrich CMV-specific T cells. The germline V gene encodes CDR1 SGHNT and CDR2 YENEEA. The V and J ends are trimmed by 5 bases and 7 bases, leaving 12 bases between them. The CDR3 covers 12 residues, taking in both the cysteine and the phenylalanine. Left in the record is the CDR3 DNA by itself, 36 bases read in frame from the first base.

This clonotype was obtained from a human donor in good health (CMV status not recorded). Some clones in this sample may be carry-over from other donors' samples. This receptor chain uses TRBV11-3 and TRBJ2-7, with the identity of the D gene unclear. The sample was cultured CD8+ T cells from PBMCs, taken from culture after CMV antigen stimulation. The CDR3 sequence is CASSRPYGEQYF. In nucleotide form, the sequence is TGTGCCAGCAGCAGACCATATGGGGAGCAGTACTTC. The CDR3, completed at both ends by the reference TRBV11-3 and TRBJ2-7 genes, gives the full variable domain EAGVVQSPRYKIIEKKQPVAFWCNPISGHNTLYWYLQNLGQGPELLIRYENEEAVDDSQLPKDRFSAERLKGVDSTLKIQPAELGDSAVYLCASSRPYGEQYFGPGTRLTVT.